Listed below are T cell receptor beta chains from one sample, sequenced in a study of T cell responses to AZD1222 COVID-19 vaccine. Measured with immunoSEQ multiplex PCR; TCRdb has only the in-frame clones, and not every one. The data contain about 220,000 clones, about 93% of them singletons. This specimen consisted of peripheral blood, obtained on day 0 of MenACWY control vaccination. Source of these receptors: an adult in good health. Each CDR3 is given with its conserved first and last residue. D genes are given only for firm matches. For some rows the clone size is stated as once, few or many, or as a class when expanded; others skip it.

J: TRBJ1-3
D: NA
V: TRBV5-6
size: NA
CDR3: CASSLAPYRELSGNTIYF
DNA: TGTGCCAGCAGCTTGGCCCCTTACAGGGAACTATCTGGAAACACCATATATTTT

J: TRBJ1-6
D: TRBD1
V: TRBV30
size: NA
CDR3: CAWSTPGGSPPLHF
DNA: TGTGCCTGGAGTACCCCAGGGGGTAGTCCACCCCTCCACTTT

J: TRBJ1-2
D: NA
V: TRBV7-2
size: NA
CDR3: CASSLALGYTF
DNA: TGTGCCAGCAGCTTAGCGCTTGGCTACACCTTC

J: TRBJ1-2
D: TRBD1
V: TRBV28
size: NA
CDR3: CASHRTGHYGYTF
DNA: TGTGCCAGCCACCGGACAGGACACTATGGCTACACCTTC

J: TRBJ1-1
D: NA
V: TRBV28
size: NA
CDR3: CASSLGPPRWSTEAFF
DNA: TGTGCCAGCAGTTTAGGGCCCCCACGGTGGAGTACTGAAGCTTTCTTT

J: TRBJ2-3
D: TRBD2
V: TRBV3-1/TRBV3-2
size: NA
CDR3: CASSQEVPGGRSTDTQYF
DNA: TGTGCCAGCAGCCAAGAAGTCCCGGGGGGGCGAAGCACAGATACGCAGTATTTT

J: TRBJ1-1
D: NA
V: TRBV6-5
size: NA
CDR3: CASSSLTLNTEAFF
DNA: TGTGCCAGCAGTTCCCTTACCTTGAACACTGAAGCTTTCTTT

J: TRBJ2-7
D: TRBD1
V: TRBV6-1
size: NA
CDR3: CASSELGQGYEQYF
DNA: TGTGCCAGCAGTGAATTGGGACAGGGCTACGAGCAGTACTTC

J: TRBJ1-1
D: NA
V: TRBV4-2
size: NA
CDR3: CASSPPNTEAFF
DNA: TGTGCCAGCAGCCCCCCGAACACTGAAGCTTTCTTT

J: TRBJ1-4
D: NA
V: TRBV6-2/TRBV6-3
size: few
CDR3: CASSYPLGVVSELFF
DNA: TGTGCCAGCAGTTACCCGTTGGGGGTGGTGAGTGAACTGTTTTTT

J: TRBJ1-6
D: TRBD1
V: TRBV19
size: once
CDR3: CASPKSSGQVDAGFWSPLHF
DNA: TGTGCCAGCCCAAAAAGCTCGGGACAGGTCGATGCTGGGTTTTGGTCACCCCTCCACTTT

J: TRBJ2-5
D: TRBD1
V: TRBV7-2
size: NA
CDR3: CASSLDPPGQQETQYF
DNA: TGTGCCAGCAGCTTAGACCCTCCGGGACAGCAAGAGACCCAGTACTTC

J: TRBJ2-3
D: TRBD1
V: TRBV19
size: NA
CDR3: CASSMGVRTGSADTQYF
DNA: TGTGCCAGTAGTATGGGCGTGAGGACAGGGTCCGCAGATACGCAGTATTTT

J: TRBJ1-2
D: NA
V: TRBV6-5
size: NA
CDR3: CASSPVAPNYGYTF
DNA: TGTGCCAGCAGCCCCGTGGCCCCTAACTATGGCTACACCTTC

J: TRBJ1-5
D: NA
V: TRBV25-1
size: NA
CDR3: CASSGMCSNQPQHF
DNA: TGTGCCAGCAGTGGGATGTGTAGCAATCAGCCCCAGCATTTT

J: TRBJ1-5
D: NA
V: TRBV5-6
size: NA
CDR3: CASSSYSFNQPQHF
DNA: TGTGCCAGCAGCTCATACAGCTTTAATCAGCCCCAGCATTTT

J: TRBJ2-2
D: TRBD2
V: TRBV5-4
size: NA
CDR3: CASSVAGGLNTGELFF
DNA: TGTGCCAGCAGCGTTGCGGGGGGCCTGAACACCGGGGAGCTGTTTTTT

J: TRBJ1-2
D: NA
V: TRBV2
size: NA
CDR3: CASSASWVTF
DNA: TGTGCCAGCAGTGCATCATGGGTCACCTTC

J: TRBJ1-3
D: NA
V: TRBV5-4
size: NA
CDR3: CASSPSQLSGNTIYF
DNA: TGTGCCAGCAGCCCCTCACAGCTCTCTGGAAACACCATATATTTT

J: TRBJ1-3
D: NA
V: TRBV9
size: NA
CDR3: CASSVGPGSGNTIYF
DNA: TGTGCCAGCAGCGTTGGTCCGGGCTCTGGAAACACCATATATTTT

J: TRBJ1-1
D: NA
V: TRBV5-5
size: NA
CDR3: CASSLDPGTTEAFF
DNA: TGTGCCAGCAGCTTGGATCCGGGGACCACTGAAGCTTTCTTT

J: TRBJ1-5
D: NA
V: TRBV4-2
size: NA
CDR3: CASSQEWGAAQPQHF
DNA: TGTGCCAGCAGCCAAGAGTGGGGGGCGGCTCAGCCCCAGCATTTT

J: TRBJ1-1
D: NA
V: TRBV28
size: NA
CDR3: CASSSFRGNTEAFF
DNA: TGTGCCAGCAGCTCGTTTAGGGGGAACACTGAAGCTTTCTTT

J: TRBJ2-7
D: TRBD1
V: TRBV3-1/TRBV3-2
size: NA
CDR3: CASSETGDEQYF
DNA: TGTGCCAGCAGCGAGACAGGGGACGAGCAGTACTTC

J: TRBJ2-1
D: TRBD2
V: TRBV11-1
size: NA
CDR3: CASSYRTSGRNHEQFF
DNA: TGTGCCAGCAGCTATAGGACTAGCGGGAGAAACCATGAGCAGTTCTTC

J: TRBJ1-1
D: NA
V: TRBV5-1
size: NA
CDR3: CASSLEVYTEAFF
DNA: TGCGCCAGCAGCTTGGAAGTATACACTGAAGCTTTCTTT

J: TRBJ2-7
D: TRBD1
V: TRBV5-1
size: NA
CDR3: CASSSPGQGNEQYF
DNA: TGCGCCAGCAGCTCGCCGGGACAGGGGAACGAGCAGTACTTC

J: TRBJ2-3
D: NA
V: TRBV6-5
size: NA
CDR3: CASTRGTSTDTQYF
DNA: TGTGCCAGCACCCGAGGAACTAGCACAGATACGCAGTATTTT

J: TRBJ2-5
D: NA
V: TRBV5-1
size: NA
CDR3: CASSSLDLGQETQYF
DNA: TGCGCCAGCAGCTCTCTCGATTTGGGCCAAGAGACCCAGTACTTC

J: TRBJ1-1
D: NA
V: TRBV29-1
size: NA
CDR3: CSVYRGTEGTEAFF
DNA: TGCAGCGTTTATAGGGGGACGGAGGGGACTGAAGCTTTCTTT

J: TRBJ1-5
D: NA
V: TRBV30
size: NA
CDR3: CAWSVYGGINQPQHF
DNA: TGTGCCTGGAGTGTATACGGGGGGATCAATCAGCCCCAGCATTTT

J: TRBJ2-2
D: NA
V: TRBV28
size: NA
CDR3: CASSLGDVTGELFF
DNA: TGTGCCAGCAGTTTGGGGGATGTCACCGGGGAGCTGTTTTTT

J: TRBJ1-6
D: TRBD1
V: TRBV19
size: NA
CDR3: CASSRTGEIYNSPLHF
DNA: TGTGCCAGTAGTCGTACAGGGGAAATCTATAATTCACCCCTCCACTTT

J: TRBJ1-1
D: NA
V: TRBV15
size: NA
CDR3: CATSREQNTEAFF
DNA: TGTGCCACCAGCAGAGAGCAGAACACTGAAGCTTTCTTT

J: TRBJ1-5
D: NA
V: TRBV2
size: once
CDR3: CASRTDRNNQPQHF
DNA: TGTGCCAGCAGGACTGACAGGAACAATCAGCCCCAGCATTTT

J: TRBJ2-7
D: TRBD2
V: TRBV3-1/TRBV3-2
size: NA
CDR3: CASSPWGGEQYF
DNA: TGTGCCAGCAGCCCCTGGGGGGGGGAGCAGTACTTC

J: TRBJ2-7
D: NA
V: TRBV6-5
size: NA
CDR3: CASTTGLSSYEQYF
DNA: TGTGCCAGCACAACAGGCCTTAGCTCCTACGAGCAGTACTTC

J: TRBJ1-2
D: NA
V: TRBV29-1
size: NA
CDR3: CSVEDWQGYTF
DNA: TGCAGCGTTGAAGATTGGCAGGGCTACACCTTC

J: TRBJ2-3
D: TRBD2
V: TRBV28
size: once
CDR3: CASSLWRGGGTDTQYF
DNA: TGTGCCAGCAGTTTATGGCGCGGGGGGGGCACAGATACGCAGTATTTT

J: TRBJ2-1
D: TRBD2
V: TRBV5-1
size: NA
CDR3: CASSPPGGLSYNEQFF
DNA: TGCGCCAGCAGCCCACCGGGGGGGCTATCATACAATGAGCAGTTCTTC

J: TRBJ1-1
D: TRBD1
V: TRBV7-2
size: NA
CDR3: CASSFQDRGTEAFF
DNA: TGTGCCAGCAGCTTCCAGGACAGGGGCACTGAAGCTTTCTTT

J: TRBJ1-5
D: TRBD1
V: TRBV4-1
size: NA
CDR3: CASSHLTGVSNQPQHF
DNA: TGCGCCAGCAGCCACTTGACAGGGGTTAGCAATCAGCCCCAGCATTTT

J: TRBJ2-2
D: NA
V: TRBV9
size: once
CDR3: CASSVVYTGELFF
DNA: TGTGCCAGCAGCGTAGTCTACACCGGGGAGCTGTTTTTT

J: TRBJ2-2
D: NA
V: TRBV28
size: NA
CDR3: CASRRARNTGELFF
DNA: TGTGCCAGCAGAAGGGCCAGGAACACCGGGGAGCTGTTTTTT

J: TRBJ2-3
D: NA
V: TRBV1
size: NA
CDR3: CTSSQDSSRSTDTQYF
DNA: TGCACCAGCAGCCAAGATTCCTCTAGGAGCACAGATACGCAGTATTTT

J: TRBJ1-2
D: NA
V: TRBV27
size: NA
CDR3: CASSLRGLGYTF
DNA: TGTGCCAGCAGTTTGCGGGGACTTGGCTACACCTTC

J: TRBJ2-1
D: NA
V: TRBV30
size: once
CDR3: CAWNPPGASYNEQFF
DNA: TGTGCCTGGAATCCGCCCGGGGCCTCCTACAATGAGCAGTTCTTC

J: TRBJ1-1
D: NA
V: TRBV2
size: NA
CDR3: CASRRGNTEAFF
DNA: TGTGCCAGCAGAAGGGGAAACACTGAAGCTTTCTTT

J: TRBJ1-2
D: NA
V: TRBV4-2
size: NA
CDR3: CASSQDIQGRHGYTF
DNA: TGTGCCAGCAGCCAAGACATACAGGGTCGGCATGGCTACACCTTC

J: TRBJ1-6
D: NA
V: TRBV19
size: NA
CDR3: CASKLKTANSPLHF
DNA: TGTGCCAGTAAACTTAAAACGGCTAATTCACCCCTCCACTTT

J: TRBJ2-2
D: NA
V: TRBV5-1
size: NA
CDR3: CASSLAGLNRAGELFF
DNA: TGCGCCAGCAGCTTGGCAGGCCTAAATAGGGCCGGGGAGCTGTTTTTT

J: TRBJ1-3
D: NA
V: TRBV6-5
size: NA
CDR3: CASSPGPDNTIYF
DNA: TGTGCCAGCAGCCCGGGGCCTGATAACACCATATATTTT

J: TRBJ1-2
D: NA
V: TRBV12-3/TRBV12-4
size: once
CDR3: CASRGSYGYTF
DNA: TGTGCCAGCAGGGGGAGCTACGGCTACACCTTC

J: TRBJ1-1
D: NA
V: TRBV11-2
size: NA
CDR3: CASSLLGDMNTEAFF
DNA: TGTGCCAGCAGCTTATTGGGGGACATGAACACTGAAGCTTTCTTT

J: TRBJ2-6
D: NA
V: TRBV27
size: NA
CDR3: CASSPRGTGANVLTF
DNA: TGTGCCAGCAGTCCCCGGGGCACTGGGGCCAACGTCCTGACTTTC

J: TRBJ2-1
D: TRBD2
V: TRBV5-4
size: NA
CDR3: CASSLAGGGNEQFF
DNA: TGTGCCAGCAGCTTGGCGGGGGGTGGGAATGAGCAGTTCTTC

J: TRBJ1-2
D: NA
V: TRBV5-1
size: NA
CDR3: CASSSGDGPRSGYTF
DNA: TGCGCCAGCAGCTCGGGGGACGGGCCGCGAAGCGGCTACACCTTC

J: TRBJ1-5
D: NA
V: TRBV19
size: few
CDR3: CASISTGTRGTQPQHF
DNA: TGTGCCAGTATCTCCACCGGGACCCGGGGAACGCAGCCCCAGCATTTT

J: TRBJ1-1
D: NA
V: TRBV5-1
size: NA
CDR3: CASSLGRNPNTEAFF
DNA: TGCGCCAGCAGCTTGGGACGGAACCCGAACACTGAAGCTTTCTTT

J: TRBJ1-6
D: NA
V: TRBV7-2
size: NA
CDR3: CASSPRGPLNNSPLHF
DNA: TGTGCCAGCAGCCCCAGGGGACCCCTGAATAATTCACCCCTCCACTTT